This entry features one T cell receptor beta chain sequence. Its antigen is not identified. This record comes from a study of Tregs in tolerant kidney transplant recipients. The CDR3 extends over 19 amino acids. Unmatched junction bases numbered 22, after V lost 4 bases and J lost 9 bases. Germline V gene data show CDR1 as SGDLS and CDR2 as YYNGEE. Clones were sequenced by immunoSEQ multiplex PCR, and TCRdb holds only the in-frame ones, with some missing. Among about 100,000 clones listed, around 90% were seen once. Study-wide results and limits: Activated donor B cell expansion appeared to reveal the most relevant donor-specific TCRbeta repertoire. Donor-specific Treg expansion exceeded global Treg expansion in tolerant patients, suggesting antigen drive.

The chain has TRBV9 and TRBJ2-5; 12 bases are a match to TRBD2. The sequencing used CD4+ T cells from blood, collected before the transplant. The sequence came from a human donor who received a combined kidney and bone marrow transplant. The CDR3 DNA follows: TGTGCCAGCAGCCCCGGGACTAGCGGGTACTTTCGGACAATGACGTCCCAGTACTTC. Encoded protein: CASSPGTSGYFRTMTSQYF.